Listed below are T cell receptor beta chains from one sample, sequenced in a study of regulatory T cells in long-lasting Graves disease. TCRdb re-called the multiplex PCR reads with MiXCR, one entry per CDR3 protein. The table includes about 440,000 distinct CDR3 sequences, 15% detected once. The same sample was also used in a study of T cells in Graves' hyperthyroidism and ophthalmopathy.

This specimen consisted of peripheral blood mononuclear cells (PBMCs), obtained at new diagnosis, from a patient treated with antithyroid drugs. The receptor source for this set is a woman aged 25 to 39 with Graves disease. Both conserved end residues are part of each CDR3. The order of the fields is D gene, clone size, V gene, J gene, CDR3 protein, CDR3 DNA. The D gene is left open where the match is weak. The size entry is marked missing in some rows and otherwise reads once, few, many or a size class.

D: TRBD2
size: many
V: TRBV15
J: TRBJ2-7
CDR3: CATSRDPSGSYEQYF
DNA: TGTGCCACCAGCAGAGATCCTAGCGGATCCTACGAGCAGTACTTC

D: .
size: many
V: TRBV6-1
J: TRBJ1-2
CDR3: CASRGSNYGYTF
DNA: TGTGCCAGCAGGGGGTCTAACTATGGCTACACCTTC

D: .
size: .
V: TRBV5-1
J: TRBJ1-2
CDR3: CASSLGPVDGCTF
DNA: TGCGCCAGCAGCCTCGGACCTGTCGATGGCTGCACCTTC

D: TRBD1
size: many
V: TRBV30
J: TRBJ1-4
CDR3: CAWSVGTGQEKLFF
DNA: TGTGCCTGGAGCGTAGGGACAGGCCAGGAAAAACTGTTTTTT

D: .
size: few
V: TRBV11-2
J: TRBJ2-7
CDR3: CASSSVRGLKTYEQYF
DNA: TGTGCCAGCAGCTCCGTCCGCGGGTTAAAGACCTACGAGCAGTACTTC

D: .
size: .
V: TRBV6-1
J: TRBJ1-2
CDR3: CASSPLRISYGYTF
DNA: TGTGCCAGCAGCCCCCTTCGGATTAGCTATGGCTACACCTTC

D: TRBD1
size: many
V: TRBV6-1
J: TRBJ2-7
CDR3: CASSPIITGGKDEQYF
DNA: TGTGCCAGCAGTCCCATTATAACAGGGGGTAAGGACGAGCAGTACTTC

D: .
size: .
V: TRBV5-1
J: TRBJ2-7
CDR3: CASSPQTSITYEQYF
DNA: TGCGCCAGCAGCCCACAAACGAGTATTACCTACGAGCAGTACTTC

D: TRBD2
size: many
V: TRBV6-1
J: TRBJ2-2
CDR3: CANYHRGGKNTGELFF
DNA: TGTGCCAACTATCATCGGGGAGGGAAGAACACCGGGGAGCTGTTTTTT

D: .
size: many
V: TRBV2
J: TRBJ1-6
CDR3: CARRVGTNSPLHF
DNA: TGTGCCAGGCGAGTAGGAACCAATTCACCCCTCCACTTT

D: TRBD2
size: few
V: TRBV6-4
J: TRBJ2-3
CDR3: CASSEREADTQYF
DNA: TGTGCCAGCAGTGAGCGGGAGGCAGATACGCAGTATTTT

D: .
size: .
V: TRBV9
J: TRBJ1-1
CDR3: CASSASGVTEAFF
DNA: TGTGCCAGCAGCGCGTCAGGGGTAACTGAAGCTTTCTTT

D: .
size: .
V: TRBV20-1
J: TRBJ2-7
CDR3: CSARSESAEQYF
DNA: TGCAGTGCCCGCAGTGAATCGGCCGAGCAGTACTTC

D: .
size: few
V: TRBV9
J: TRBJ1-6
CDR3: CASSVGSAYSPLHF
DNA: TGTGCCAGCAGCGTAGGTTCGGCCTATTCACCCCTCCACTTT

D: TRBD1
size: many
V: TRBV20-1
J: TRBJ1-4
CDR3: CSAPPRQGSTNEKLFF
DNA: TGCAGTGCTCCCCCGAGACAGGGGAGTACTAATGAAAAACTGTTTTTT

D: TRBD2
size: few
V: TRBV5-1
J: TRBJ2-3
CDR3: CASSLFPAGDISDTQYF
DNA: TGCGCCAGCAGCTTGTTTCCAGCGGGAGACATATCGGATACGCAGTATTTT

D: TRBD1
size: few
V: TRBV12-3/TRBV12-4
J: TRBJ2-3
CDR3: CASSLGTGATQYF
DNA: TGTGCCAGCAGTTTAGGAACAGGGGCTACGCAGTATTTT

D: .
size: .
V: TRBV20-1
J: TRBJ2-7
CDR3: CSARDSYRVFYEQYF
DNA: TGCAGTGCTAGAGATTCGTACAGGGTCTTCTACGAGCAGTACTTC

D: TRBD2
size: many
V: TRBV5-1
J: TRBJ2-5
CDR3: CASSSSTSAETQYF
DNA: TGCGCCAGCAGCTCCTCCACTAGCGCAGAGACCCAGTACTTC

D: .
size: many
V: TRBV28
J: TRBJ2-7
CDR3: CASSAGIYEQYF
DNA: TGTGCCAGCAGCGCAGGGATCTACGAGCAGTACTTC

D: .
size: .
V: TRBV9
J: TRBJ1-1
CDR3: CASSVAGHLNTEAFF
DNA: TGTGCCAGCAGCGTAGCGGGACATCTGAACACTGAAGCTTTCTTT

D: TRBD2
size: many
V: TRBV7-9
J: TRBJ2-1
CDR3: CASSVAGAPYNEQFF
DNA: TGTGCCAGCAGCGTAGCGGGAGCCCCCTACAATGAGCAGTTCTTC

D: .
size: many
V: TRBV30
J: TRBJ1-2
CDR3: CAWSGTAYGYTF
DNA: TGTGCCTGGAGTGGAACAGCCTATGGCTACACCTTC

D: TRBD2
size: few
V: TRBV3-1
J: TRBJ2-1
CDR3: CASSRILAGDEQFF
DNA: TGTGCCAGCAGCCGCATTCTAGCGGGAGATGAGCAGTTCTTC

D: .
size: .
V: TRBV14
J: TRBJ1-1
CDR3: CASSRRRGDNTEAFF
DNA: TGTGCCAGCAGCCGAAGGCGGGGAGACAACACTGAAGCTTTCTTT

D: .
size: many
V: TRBV9
J: TRBJ1-5
CDR3: CASSTGSSHQPQHF
DNA: TGTGCCAGCAGCACGGGCAGTTCACATCAGCCCCAGCATTTT

D: TRBD1
size: few
V: TRBV3-1
J: TRBJ2-2
CDR3: CASSRQGTTGELFF
DNA: TGTGCCAGCAGCCGACAGGGTACGACCGGGGAGCTGTTTTTT

D: .
size: few
V: TRBV29-1
J: TRBJ2-1
CDR3: CSVEEGSNEQFF
DNA: TGCAGCGTTGAAGAGGGAAGCAATGAGCAGTTCTTC

D: TRBD1
size: few
V: TRBV6-2/TRBV6-3
J: TRBJ1-5
CDR3: CASSAQGDQPQHF
DNA: TGTGCCAGCAGTGCACAGGGGGATCAGCCCCAGCATTTT

D: TRBD1
size: many
V: TRBV24-1
J: TRBJ1-5
CDR3: CATSAQGPGQGRLPDQPQHF
DNA: TGTGCCACCAGTGCCCAAGGGCCGGGACAGGGTCGACTTCCAGATCAGCCCCAGCATTTT

D: .
size: .
V: TRBV10-3
J: TRBJ1-5
CDR3: CAIGTGNSNQPQHF
DNA: TGTGCCATCGGAACGGGCAATAGCAATCAGCCCCAGCATTTT

D: .
size: many
V: TRBV11-3
J: TRBJ2-7
CDR3: CASSPPEGLGTNYEQYF
DNA: TGTGCCAGCAGCCCCCCCGAGGGACTGGGGACGAACTACGAGCAGTACTTC

D: TRBD2
size: many
V: TRBV2
J: TRBJ2-7
CDR3: CASMGLDSVQYF
DNA: TGTGCCAGCATGGGACTAGACTCAGTGCAGTACTTC

D: .
size: .
V: TRBV7-6
J: TRBJ1-4
CDR3: CASSLAPLNEKLFF
DNA: TGTGCCAGCAGCTTAGCCCCACTCAATGAAAAACTGTTTTTT

D: TRBD1
size: many
V: TRBV27
J: TRBJ2-7
CDR3: CASSIPGQGAGEQYF
DNA: TGTGCCAGCAGTATTCCGGGACAGGGGGCAGGAGAGCAGTACTTC

D: TRBD1
size: few
V: TRBV4-1
J: TRBJ1-6
CDR3: CASSQVGQAGNSPLHF
DNA: TGCGCCAGCAGCCAAGTGGGACAGGCCGGTAATTCACCCCTCCACTTT

D: .
size: few
V: TRBV10-3
J: TRBJ1-2
CDR3: CAIGGGYGYTF
DNA: TGTGCCATCGGAGGTGGCTATGGCTACACCTTC

D: .
size: many
V: TRBV10-3
J: TRBJ1-1
CDR3: CAINKDWNTEAFF
DNA: TGTGCCATCAACAAGGACTGGAACACTGAAGCTTTCTTT

D: .
size: few
V: TRBV5-1
J: TRBJ2-5
CDR3: CASSLSPETQYF
DNA: TGCGCCAGCAGCTTATCACCTGAGACCCAGTACTTC

D: .
size: many
V: TRBV7-9
J: TRBJ2-1
CDR3: CASSLGTSQWEFF
DNA: TGTGCCAGCAGCTTAGGGACCTCCCAATGGGAGTTCTTC